Described below is a single T cell receptor (beta chain) sequence and its context. V lost 5 bases and J lost 3, with 13 bases in between. Germline V lookup: CDR1 LNHDA, CDR2 SQIVND (reference sequence). The CDR3 contains 14 residues. Some clones are missing from TCRdb's copy, which holds only in-frame ones; the method was immunoSEQ multiplex PCR. The sample shows 120,000 to 150,000 clones, 80% to 90% of them seen only once. This sample is part of a study of T cell responses to AZD1222 COVID-19 vaccine. This sequence joins TRBV19 and TRBJ1-1, with a possible D match to TRBD1 (5 bases). The sequencing here drew on peripheral blood, taken on day 0 of AZD1222 vaccination. The sequence derives from an adult in good health. CDR3 nucleotides: TGTGCCAGTAGTCGCGAGGGGTCGGACACTGAAGCTTTCTTT. This sequence encodes CASSREGSDTEAFF.